This T cell receptor beta chain was captured in a study of T cells in Graves' hyperthyroidism and ophthalmopathy. Broader study findings: In blood, most of the thyroid clonotypes expanded above 0.001 were also present. For ophthalmopathy, model prediction preceded onset by a median approximately 6 months. A model built on 13 V-J features separated ophthalmopathy from stable hyperthyroidism.

The V gene's germline CDR1 is SGHTS and CDR2 YDEGEE. The CDR3 length is 14 residues. With 4 bases removed from V and 1 base from J, the gap between germline ends came to 11 bases. Exclusion of a patient resulted from uncontrolled infection, other autoimmune disease, pregnancy or lactation. In its sample, this clonotype was seen many times. Its target is unknown. Amplification of TCR beta CDR3 regions used RNA as the template. When the TCR CDR3 underwent first-round RT-PCR, the HTBI primer set was used. TCRdb processed the multiplex PCR reads anew with MiXCR; each CDR3 protein has one entry. The sample has 550,000 to 800,000 distinct CDR3 sequences; roughly 17% are singletons.

This receptor was taken from a man aged 45-65 years with Graves' hyperthyroidism. Sequences were obtained from blood. This chain links TRBV5-8 with TRBJ2-5; D uncertain. As DNA, the CDR3 is TGTGCCAGCAGCCTGTGGGCAGTCCAAGAGACCCAGTACTTC. Residues: CASSLWAVQETQYF.